The sequence of this TCR beta chain was determined in a study of blood T cells in healthy people across ages. Note on this clonotype: The target antigen is unknown.

Study-wide findings and caveats: Older age coincided with a roughly linear decline in TCR beta diversity per million T cells.

Isolation of PBMCs gave at least 6 million cells per sample. It was with a sample-barcoded 5' primer and a J-beta primer mix that a second PCR of roughly 7 to 12 cycles was run. TCRdb re-derived calls from the 5' RACE reads in MiXCR, one entry per CDR3 protein. The sample holds some 790,000 distinct CDR3 sequences; about 28% are singletons and the top ten take 17%. The material sequenced was blood. This clonotype was sampled from an elderly woman in good health.

CDR3 loop: CSARSPRRDDSGANVLTF. In nucleotides, the CDR3 is TGCAGTGCTAGATCCCCAAGGAGGGACGACTCTGGGGCCAACGTCCTGACTTTC. The V gene is TRBV20-1, the J gene TRBJ2-6, with D maybe TRBD2 (6 bases). The CDR3 contains 18 residues. Germline CDR1 is DFQATT and CDR2 is SNEGSKA (reference sequence). V was clipped by 2 bases and J by 0 bases, with 17 bases between them.